One sample yielded the 20 T cell receptor beta chains listed below, sequenced in a study of T-cell reconstitution after alpha-beta-depleted transplantation in children. The library targeted TCRbeta and was prepared with unique molecular identifiers. TCRdb called the PCR reads again in MiXCR, with one record for every CDR3 protein. The profile shows hundreds of thousands of distinct CDR3 sequences, approximately 10% of them singletons. The material sequenced was peripheral blood, taken 180 days after TCRalphabeta/CD19-depleted stem cell transplant. The receptors originated from a male patient between 2 and 15 years old who had a stem cell transplant for chronic granulomatous disease, so the T cells may come from the graft donor.

In its sample, this clonotype was seen many times. The chain recombines TRBV6-5 with TRBJ1-4, with D possibly matching TRBD1 (5 bases). Trimming shortened V by 2 bases and J by 8 bases, and 15 bases separated the two germline ends. This CDR3 is 15 amino acids long. Germline values: CDR1 MNHEY, CDR2 SVGAGI. The CDR3 sequence: CASSYRRGKGEKLFF. As DNA, the CDR3 is TGTGCCAGCAGTTACAGGCGGGGAAAGGGGGAAAAACTGTTTTTT.

This clonotype was found a few times. V and J are TRBV12-3 or TRBV12-4 and TRBJ2-3; D may be TRBD1 or TRBD2 (5 bases each). The CDR3 loop spans 17 amino acids. V was shortened by 2 bases and J by 1 base, with 16 bases between the two germline ends. CDR3: CASSLSPALGGTDTQYF. The CDR3 nucleotides are TGTGCCAGCAGTTTAAGCCCGGCACTAGGGGGCACAGATACGCAGTATTTT.

There are many counts of this clonotype. The CDR3 spells CASSADRLAGSNEQFF. CDR3 in DNA: TGTGCCAGCAGCGCGGACCGACTAGCGGGAAGCAATGAGCAGTTCTTC. The genes are TRBV27 and TRBJ2-1; 11 positions match TRBD2. Germline CDR1 and CDR2: MNHEY and SMNVEV (reference sequence). The CDR3 covers 16 residues. The J segment lost 6 bases and the V segment lost 6 bases, leaving 10 bases of the junction unmatched.

There are many counts of this clonotype. This rearrangement joins TRBV7-2 to TRBJ2-7; a weak D match, TRBD1 (5 bases). The CDR3 has 15 amino acids. The V gene's germline CDR1 is SGHTA and CDR2 FQGNSA. Trimming took 5 bases from V and 3 from J, leaving 17 bases between them. The CDR3 bases are TGTGCCAGCAGCCTCAGGGCGCGACAAGACTACGAGCAGTACTTC. It specifies CASSLRARQDYEQYF.

In its sample, this clonotype was seen many times. V is TRBV7-6 and J is TRBJ1-1; D is ambiguous. Trimming took off 1 base at V and 1 base at J, with 10 bases between the two ends. In germline, CDR1 is SGHVS, CDR2 FNYEAQ. CDR3 length: 15 residues. CDR3 residues: CASSLGPDGNTEAFF. The CDR3 coding sequence is TGTGCCAGCAGCTTAGGTCCCGATGGGAACACTGAAGCTTTCTTT.

This clonotype was recorded many times. This chain uses TRBV6-1 with TRBJ2-7; TRBD1 aligns across 9 bases. Germline lookup yields CDR1 MNHNS and CDR2 SASEGT. The CDR3 is made up of 15 amino acids. With V trimmed by 6 bases and J by 7 bases, 13 bases remained unmatched. Here the CDR3 reads CASSNRGQGDVEQYF. CDR3 nucleotide sequence: TGTGCCAGCAGCAATAGGGGACAGGGTGACGTGGAGCAGTACTTC.

The table lists this clonotype with many counts. The J gene is TRBJ2-7, the V gene TRBV12-5, with 10 positions matching TRBD1. This CDR3 spans 13 amino acids. The germline V gene has CDR1 LGHNT and CDR2 FRNRAP. V lost 5 bases to trimming and J lost 3 bases; unmatched junction nucleotides: 1. CDR3 sequence: CASGGDRGYEQYF. The CDR3 nucleotides read TGTGCTAGTGGTGGGGACAGGGGCTACGAGCAGTACTTC. Looking up the rest from reference TRBV12-5 and TRBJ2-7 gives the full variable domain: DARVTQTPRHKVTEMGQEVTMRCQPILGHNTVFWYRQTMMQGLELLAYFRNRAPLDDSGMPKDRFSAEMPDATLATLKIQPSEPRDSAVYFCASGGDRGYEQYFGPGTRLTVT.

Many counts were recorded for this clonotype. The chain combines TRBV27 with TRBJ2-6; D is perhaps TRBD1 or TRBD2 (5 bases each). The V gene's germline CDR1 is MNHEY and CDR2 SMNVEV (reference sequence). Trimming took 3 bases from V and 2 from J, leaving 17 bases between them. The CDR3 consists of 18 residues. DNA of the CDR3: TGTGCCAGCAGTTTGGCCCCCAGGCAGGGAGCTGGGGCCAACGTCCTGACTTTC. Its translation: CASSLAPRQGAGANVLTF.

In this sample, this clonotype turned up many times. This chain connects TRBV5-5 to TRBJ2-2; D possibly corresponds to TRBD2 (6 bases). V lost 1 base, J lost 4 bases, and 20 bases lay in between. The CDR3 runs to 18 residues. From germline, CDR1 is SGHKS and CDR2 YYEKEE (reference sequence). The CDR3 bases are TGTGCCAGCAGCTTGACCTTCCGTGGGACTGCATCCACCGGGGAGCTGTTTTTT. As protein: CASSLTFRGTASTGELFF.

This clonotype was seen many times. The rearrangement uses TRBV18 and TRBJ1-4; 7 bases align to TRBD1. Germline assignment: CDR1 KGHSH and CDR2 LQKENI. The CDR3 sequence is 16 residues long. The J segment lost 6 bases and the V segment lost 3 bases, leaving 10 bases of the junction unmatched. The CDR3: CASSPSRQGMDEKLFF. The CDR3 DNA sequence: TGTGCCAGCTCACCTTCCAGACAGGGAATGGATGAAAAACTGTTTTTT.

This clonotype was recorded many times. The chain carries TRBV4-2 and TRBJ2-7, with TRBD1 matching 7 bases. The V gene's germline CDR1 is LGHNA and CDR2 YNFKEQ. The trim removed 1 base at V and 1 base at J, leaving 1 base unmatched. CDR3 length: 14 amino acids. This CDR3 reads CASSQGGQSYEQYF. The CDR3 DNA reads TGTGCCAGCAGCCAAGGGGGACAGTCCTACGAGCAGTACTTC.

This clonotype was found many times. The V and J genes are TRBV20-1 and TRBJ2-5; D ambiguous. Germline V gene lookup returns CDR1 DFQATT and CDR2 SNEGSKA (reference sequence). V was pared by 6 bases and J by 1 base, with 6 bases between. The CDR3 is 11 residues long. The CDR3 is CSAQLQETQYF. CDR3 in DNA: TGCAGTGCGCAACTCCAAGAGACCCAGTACTTC.

On this clonotype: This may be a read error, as it is one base from a much larger clone. This rearrangement joins TRBV12-3 or TRBV12-4 to TRBJ2-5; 8 positions agree with TRBD1. This CDR3 comprises 11 residues. The CDR3: CASTQGAGIQF. Written as DNA, the CDR3 is TGTGCCAGCACCCAGGGGGCAGGTATTCAGTTC.

This clonotype was observed once. A much larger clone differs from this one at a single base, so this may be a read error. The CDR3 DNA reads TGTGCCAGCAGTTTGTCCGTTATTCGGGGCTCCTGCGAGCAGTACTTC. Protein: CASSLSVIRGSCEQYF. The chain employs TRBV12-3 or TRBV12-4 and TRBJ2-7; perhaps D is TRBD1 or TRBD2 (5 bases each). The CDR3 is 16 amino acids.

This clonotype was recorded at least ten times. The gene calls are TRBV14 and TRBJ2-3; the D is unclear. V was trimmed by 1 base and J by 8 bases, leaving 10 bases between them. The CDR3 has 13 residues. In germline, CDR1 is SGHDN, CDR2 FVKESK. CDR3 DNA sequence: TGTGCCAGCAGCCAAGGAGATCTTGGTACGCAGTATTTT. Translating gives CASSQGDLGTQYF.

In its sample, this clonotype was seen many times. This chain connects TRBV12-3 or TRBV12-4 to TRBJ2-4; D unresolved. V lost 5 bases to trimming and J lost 1 base, with 3 bases between them. CDR3 length equals 12 residues. The chain's CDR3 is CASSKAKNIQYF. In nucleotides, the CDR3 is TGTGCCAGCAGTAAGGCCAAAAACATTCAGTACTTC.

This clonotype was recorded many times. The V and J genes are TRBV18 and TRBJ1-2; D gene unclear. Germline V gene lookup returns CDR1 KGHSH and CDR2 LQKENI. The CDR3 spans 15 residues. V was cut by 1 base and J by 4 bases, with 13 bases left in between. The CDR3 loop is CASSPQGPLGYGYTF. CDR3 nucleotides: TGTGCCAGCTCACCACAGGGCCCCTTGGGCTATGGCTACACCTTC.

There are many counts of this clonotype. The genes are TRBV28 and TRBJ2-7; D uncertain. V gave up 4 bases and J gave up 5 bases, with 12 bases separating them. CDR1 and CDR2 from the germline V gene are MDHEN and SYDVKM. The CDR3 loop spans 13 amino acids. The CDR3 region has the DNA TGTGCCAGCAGTTCCCCAACCTGGAACGAGCAGTACTTC. It is translated as CASSSPTWNEQYF.

This clonotype occurred many times. The gene calls are TRBV20-1 and TRBJ2-4; 9 positions agree with TRBD1. The CDR3 length is 16 residues. CDR1 DFQATT and CDR2 SNEGSKA come from the germline V gene (reference sequence). The junction had 11 bases not matched to a gene; V was cut back by 5 bases and J by 3 bases. The CDR3 loop is CSAQVWGQGSKNIQYF. For the CDR3, the DNA is TGCAGTGCTCAAGTCTGGGGACAGGGTAGCAAAAACATTCAGTACTTC.

This clonotype was recorded at least ten times. The gene calls are TRBV3-1 and TRBJ2-1; TRBD2 matches at 9 bases. The CDR3 runs 16 residues. The J segment lost 4 bases and the V segment lost 1 base, leaving 5 bases of the junction unmatched. The germline CDR1 and CDR2 sequences are LGHDT and YNNKEL (reference sequence). The DNA of the CDR3 is TGTGCCAGCAGCCAAGTTTCTCTAGCGGGATACAATGAGCAGTTCTTC. This translates into CASSQVSLAGYNEQFF.